The 26 T cell receptor beta chains presented below share a single source sample, sequenced in a study of T cell responses to AZD1222 COVID-19 vaccine. Repertoires were generated with immunoSEQ multiplex PCR, while TCRdb's copy carries only in-frame clones and drops some. The table has 100,000 to 140,000 clones, about nine tenths seen once. The material was peripheral blood, obtained on day 0 of AZD1222 vaccination. These receptors all stem from an adult in good health.

The chain recombines TRBV7-2 with TRBJ2-7, with no clear D. V shed 1 base and J shed 3 bases, with 10 bases lying between them. Germline CDR1 and CDR2: SGHTA and FQGNSA. The CDR3 is 14 amino acids. The CDR3 region has the DNA TGTGCCAGCAGCTTAGGTGGCCGAAGCTACGAGCAGTACTTC. This sequence encodes CASSLGGRSYEQYF.

This chain links TRBV7-6 with TRBJ2-7; TRBD1 or TRBD2 may be the D gene (5 bases each). There are 14 residues in the CDR3. V was pared by 5 bases and J by 3 bases, with 14 bases between. Germline lookup yields CDR1 SGHVS and CDR2 FNYEAQ. The CDR3 loop is CASSPEGRGYEQYF. CDR3 DNA sequence: TGTGCCAGCAGCCCCGAGGGAAGGGGCTACGAGCAGTACTTC.

V gene TRBV11-3 combines with J gene TRBJ2-1, with TRBD2 identical over 14 bases. Trimming cost V 1 base and J 12 bases; bases outside gene matches: 5. Germline-derived CDR1 and CDR2 are SGHNT and YENEEA. The CDR3 consists of 15 residues. CDR3 in amino acids: CASSLGTSGRSRQFF. As DNA, the CDR3 is TGTGCCAGCAGCTTAGGGACTAGCGGGAGGTCACGGCAGTTCTTC.

The J gene is TRBJ2-3, the V gene TRBV7-9; unclear D gene. The germline V gene has CDR1 SEHNR and CDR2 FQNEAQ (reference sequence). The V end lost 5 bases, the J end lost 3 bases, and 6 bases lay between the germline ends. This CDR3 spans 12 amino acids. The CDR3 DNA reads TGTGCCAGCAGCCTCGGGACAGATACGCAGTATTTT. Its protein is CASSLGTDTQYF. Full variable domain (remainder filled in from reference TRBV7-9 and TRBJ2-3): DTGVSQNPRHKITKRGQNVTFRCDPISEHNRLYWYRQTLGQGPEFLTYFQNEAQLEKSRLLSDRFSAERPKGSFSTLEIQRTEQGDSAMYLCASSLGTDTQYFGPGTRLTVL.

The CDR3 sequence: CASSYETTPYEQYF. CDR3 in DNA: TGTGCCAGCAGTTACGAGACAACTCCCTACGAGCAGTACTTC. The gene calls are TRBV6-5 and TRBJ2-7, with D uncertain. This CDR3 comprises 14 residues. The V end lost 2 bases, the J end lost 2 bases, and 10 bases lay between the germline ends. Germline V gene lookup returns CDR1 MNHEY and CDR2 SVGAGI.

This rearrangement joins TRBV5-4 to TRBJ2-2; possibly TRBD2 for D (6 bases). The CDR3 extends over 16 amino acids. Germline CDR1 reads SGHNT; CDR2 reads YYREEE (reference sequence). V was trimmed by 4 bases and J by 1 base, leaving 14 bases between them. In nucleotides, the CDR3 is TGTGCCAGCAGCATTTTAGCGGTTAGGAACACCGGGGAGCTGTTTTTT. Translated: CASSILAVRNTGELFF.

V is TRBV6-2 or TRBV6-3 and J is TRBJ1-2, with D perhaps matching TRBD1 (5 bases). The CDR3 length is 17 residues. Germline values: CDR1 MNHEY, CDR2 SVGEGT. Deletions cut 0 bases from V and 6 bases from J, with 20 bases between. CDR3 sequence reads: CASSYSMVRGETDGYTF. In DNA form, the CDR3 reads TGTGCCAGCAGTTACTCGATGGTCCGGGGGGAAACTGATGGCTACACCTTC.

The J gene is TRBJ1-6, the V gene TRBV28; D is unclear. This CDR3 contains 15 residues. Germline V lookup: CDR1 MDHEN, CDR2 SYDVKM. Trimming shortened V by 1 base and J by 7 bases, and 11 bases separated the two germline ends. CDR3 nucleotide sequence: TGTGCCAGCAGTTTATTTTGGGGTGGCAATTCACCCCTCCACTTT. It encodes CASSLFWGGNSPLHF.

The chain recombines TRBV14 with TRBJ1-1; TRBD1 agrees at 8 bases. This CDR3 spans 14 amino acids. Germline V gives CDR1 SGHDN, CDR2 FVKESK. V lost 6 bases to trimming and J lost 0 bases; unmatched junction nucleotides: 3. Here the CDR3 reads CASSHRGMNTEAFF. The CDR3 nucleotides read TGTGCCAGCAGTCACAGGGGGATGAACACTGAAGCTTTCTTT.

The J gene is TRBJ2-7, the V gene TRBV11-2; TRBD2 agrees at 9 bases. There are 18 residues in the CDR3. The V gene end was trimmed by 4 bases and the J gene end by 3 bases; junction bases not matched to a gene: 16. CDR1 and CDR2 (germline): SGHAT, FQNNGV. The CDR3 DNA sequence: TGTGCCAGCAGCTCCCCCCTAGCGGGAATAGGTGGGGACTACGAGCAGTACTTC. This sequence encodes CASSSPLAGIGGDYEQYF.

This chain connects TRBV7-8 to TRBJ1-1, with D possibly being TRBD1 (5 bases). Trimming pared 2 bases from V and 4 bases from J, leaving 20 bases between. The CDR3 is 17 residues long. Germline CDR1 and CDR2: SGHVS and FQNEAQ. Here the CDR3 DNA reads TGTGCCAGCAGCTTAAGGGGCACGGGGCAGGGTTCCACTGAAGCTTTCTTT. Its protein is CASSLRGTGQGSTEAFF.

The chain employs TRBV4-3 and TRBJ1-4; D gene uncertain. This CDR3 is 13 amino acids long. From germline, CDR1 is LGHNA and CDR2 YSLEER. Trimming stripped 0 bases from V and 13 bases from J, with 12 bases between. The CDR3: CASSQDDRTALFF. In nucleotides, the CDR3 is TGCGCCAGCAGCCAAGATGACCGGACGGCACTGTTTTTT.

The V and J genes are TRBV30 and TRBJ1-2, with D possibly being TRBD1 (5 bases). Germline V CDR1 and CDR2: GTSNPN, SVGIG (reference sequence). The CDR3 sequence is 14 residues long. Trimming shortened V by 3 bases and J by 0 bases, and 11 bases separated the two germline ends. Written as DNA, the CDR3 is TGTGCCTGGAGCGTAAAGGGGACTAACTATGGCTACACCTTC. It codes for CAWSVKGTNYGYTF.

This clone was picked up a small number of times. This chain uses TRBV5-1 with TRBJ1-1, with TRBD1 identical over 7 bases. Germline assignment: CDR1 SGHRS and CDR2 YFSETQ. The V segment lost 3 bases and the J segment 4 bases; nucleotides outside the gene matches: 6. This CDR3 is 14 amino acids long. The CDR3 coding sequence is TGCGCCAGCAGCTACAGGGGAAAGGGCACTGAAGCTTTCTTT. Translation: CASSYRGKGTEAFF.

The chain links TRBV12-3 or TRBV12-4 to TRBJ1-5, with D hard to call. The CDR3 contains 12 residues. With 5 bases removed from V and 4 bases from J, the gap between germline ends came to 6 bases. The CDR3 nucleotides read TGTGCCAGCAGTGGGGATAATCAGCCCCAGCATTTT. This sequence encodes CASSGDNQPQHF.

The V call is TRBV28, the J call TRBJ1-6, with 9 bases that match TRBD1. The CDR3 consists of 15 residues. Per the germline V gene, CDR1 is MDHEN and CDR2 is SYDVKM. With 5 bases clipped from V and 7 bases from J, the junction kept 6 bases outside the gene matches. The CDR3 coding sequence is TGTGCCAGCAGTCCGCCGGGACAGGGAAATTCACCCCTCCACTTT. Translating gives CASSPPGQGNSPLHF.

The chain has TRBV30 and TRBJ1-1; TRBD1 is a possible D gene (5 bases). Germline CDR1 reads GTSNPN; CDR2 reads SVGIG (reference sequence). With 0 bases removed from V and 8 bases from J, the gap between germline ends came to 13 bases. CDR3 size: 13 residues. The chain's CDR3 is CAWSVFGQGEAFF. The CDR3 coding sequence is TGTGCCTGGAGTGTGTTCGGGCAGGGAGAAGCTTTCTTT.

V gene TRBV30 combines with J gene TRBJ2-2; no definite D call. The germline gives CDR1 GTSNPN, CDR2 SVGIG (reference sequence). The CDR3 loop spans 13 amino acids. Trimming shortened V by 2 bases and J by 1 base, and 5 bases separated the two germline ends. In nucleotides, the CDR3 is TGTGCCTGGAGTTCCGGGAACACCGGGGAGCTGTTTTTT. This encodes CAWSSGNTGELFF.

This chain links TRBV2 with TRBJ1-6; unclear D gene. This CDR3 region has 11 residues. V was cut by 6 bases and J by 12 bases, with 9 bases left in between. CDR1 SNHLY and CDR2 FYNNEI come from the germline V gene. CDR3 in amino acids: CASSVYGPLHF. The CDR3 DNA sequence: TGTGCCAGCAGCGTTTATGGACCCCTCCACTTT.

The chain links TRBV24-1 to TRBJ1-5; unclear D gene. V lost 9 bases to trimming and J lost 5 bases, with 16 bases between them. The CDR3 consists of 14 residues. Germline V CDR1 and CDR2: KGHDR, SFDVKD. DNA of the CDR3: TGTGCCACCCCGGCAGGCGCCGATTATCAGCCCCAGCATTTT. Protein sequence: CATPAGADYQPQHF.

For the CDR3, the DNA is TGTGCCAGCAGCCAGGTTAACCAGCCCCAGCATTTT. As protein: CASSQVNQPQHF. This chain links TRBV7-6 with TRBJ1-5; D uncertain. Trimming cost V 5 bases and J 7 bases, with 9 bases left between them. CDR3 length: 12 residues. Germline CDR1 reads SGHVS; CDR2 reads FNYEAQ.

This chain connects TRBV18 to TRBJ2-2, with 7 bases fitting TRBD1. CDR1 and CDR2 (germline): KGHSH, LQKENI. This CDR3 comprises 14 residues. J lost 5 bases, V lost 3 bases, and 3 bases had no gene match. CDR3 residues: CASSPGQKTGELFF. The CDR3 DNA is TGTGCCAGCTCACCGGGACAGAAAACCGGGGAGCTGTTTTTT.

The chain couples TRBV7-6 to TRBJ2-7; 9 bases fit TRBD1. The CDR3 loop spans 17 amino acids. Per germline, CDR1 SGHVS and CDR2 FNYEAQ. V was clipped by 5 bases and J by 4 bases; unmatched bases: 15. The CDR3 protein is CASSARTGDRDRYEQYF. The CDR3 nucleotides read TGTGCCAGCAGCGCCCGGACAGGGGACCGAGATAGGTACGAGCAGTACTTC.

The chain joins TRBV3-1 (or the pseudogene TRBV3-2) to TRBJ1-2, with unresolved D. V lost 1 base, J lost 5 bases, and 11 bases lay in between. The CDR3 consists of 14 residues. Per germline, CDR1 LGHDT and CDR2 YNNKEL (reference sequence). In DNA, the CDR3 is TGTGCCAGCAGCCAAGTACAGTTGGCATATGGCTACACCTTC. This translates into CASSQVQLAYGYTF.

The chain carries TRBV7-9 and TRBJ1-1; D remains unclear. Trimming took 11 bases from V and 3 from J, leaving 13 bases between them. The CDR3 sequence is 12 residues long. CDR1 is SEHNR, CDR2 FQNEAQ, per germline (reference sequence). CDR3 nucleotides: TGTGCCTCCAACCCGGTGGACACTGAAGCTTTCTTT. As protein: CASNPVDTEAFF.

The chain recombines TRBV7-9 with TRBJ1-2, with D uncertain. Trimming left V 5 bases short and J 3 bases short, with 16 bases between. Germline V gene sequence: CDR1 SEHNR, CDR2 FQNEAQ (reference sequence). CDR3 size: 15 residues. The CDR3 DNA reads as TGTGCCAGCAGCCCCCCCTTAGTGGTCTACTATGGCTACACCTTC. As protein: CASSPPLVVYYGYTF.